These 16 T cell receptor beta chains were sequenced from one sample in a study of early stage breast cancer tumors. Generated by immunoSEQ multiplex PCR, the TCRdb table keeps only in-frame clones and is missing some. The table has around 28,000 clones, under 75% seen once; the top ten hold roughly 33%. Sequenced material: blood. The receptors originated from a person aged 45-65 years with breast cancer.

The rearrangement links TRBV7-6 to TRBJ2-2, with 14 positions matching TRBD2. The CDR3 totals 18 residues. Germline CDR1 SGHVS, CDR2 FNYEAQ. V lost 3 bases to trimming and J lost 0 bases; unmatched junction nucleotides: 3. In DNA form, the CDR3 reads TGTGCCAGCAGCTTTGGACTAGCGGGAGGAACGAACACCGGGGAGCTGTTTTTT. Protein sequence: CASSFGLAGGTNTGELFF.

The chain uses TRBV2 and TRBJ2-7; 7 nucleotides line up with TRBD1. The J segment lost 2 bases and the V segment lost 7 bases, leaving 8 bases of the junction unmatched. The CDR3 covers 14 residues. Germline loops: CDR1 SNHLY, CDR2 FYNNEI. In DNA form, the CDR3 reads TGTGCCAGCATTTGGCAGGGGGTGACCTACGAGCAGTACTTC. Translated: CASIWQGVTYEQYF.

The V call is TRBV27, the J call TRBJ2-7; D not certain. The germline CDR1 and CDR2 sequences are MNHEY and SMNVEV (reference sequence). CDR3 length: 16 residues. The germline V and J ends were trimmed by 0 bases and 0 bases, with 12 bases remaining between them. Here the CDR3 DNA reads TGTGCCAGCAGTTTATCGGCCATGGGCAGCTCCTACGAGCAGTACTTC. Translating it yields CASSLSAMGSSYEQYF.

V and J are TRBV5-1 and TRBJ1-1; D is unclear. This CDR3 contains 15 residues. The germline gives CDR1 SGHRS, CDR2 YFSETQ. The V and J ends lost 0 bases and 0 bases respectively, with 9 bases between them. For the CDR3, the DNA is TGCGCCAGCAGCTTGGGACACGGTGTGAACACTGAAGCTTTCTTT. It translates to CASSLGHGVNTEAFF.

About this clone: This sample includes further DNA sequences coding for the same CDR3. This rearrangement joins TRBV30 to TRBJ2-2; 8 nucleotides match TRBD1. Germline V gene lookup returns CDR1 GTSNPN and CDR2 SVGIG (reference sequence). This CDR3 has 14 residues. V was pared by 4 bases and J by 4 bases, with 5 bases of the junction left unmatched. The CDR3 coding sequence is TGTGCCTGGACTGGGACAGGACTCACCGGGGAGCTGTTTTTT. This translates into CAWTGTGLTGELFF.

The genes are TRBV9 and TRBJ2-1; no clear D. The CDR3 is made up of 15 amino acids. CDR1 and CDR2 from the germline V gene are SGDLS and YYNGEE. V was trimmed by 0 bases and J by 7 bases, leaving 14 bases between them. CDR3 sequence: CASSVAGLQLNEQFF. The CDR3, as DNA: TGTGCCAGCAGCGTAGCTGGGTTGCAATTGAATGAGCAGTTCTTC.

The chain joins TRBV5-4 to TRBJ2-1, with a tentative D call TRBD1 (6 bases). Trimming pared 4 bases from V and 2 bases from J, leaving 10 bases between. The CDR3 runs to 14 residues. Germline-derived CDR1 and CDR2 are SGHNT and YYREEE (reference sequence). The CDR3 reads CASSPRGPYNEQFF. As DNA, the CDR3 is TGTGCCAGCAGCCCCAGGGGTCCCTACAATGAGCAGTTCTTC.

This clone appeared once. The V and J genes are TRBV6-5 and TRBJ1-1, with no clear D. The CDR3 length is 12 residues. The germline V gene has CDR1 MNHEY and CDR2 SVGAGI. Trimming took 9 bases from V and 1 from J, leaving 9 bases between them. The CDR3 here is CARAAGNTEAFF. In DNA, the CDR3 is TGTGCCAGGGCCGCGGGGAACACTGAAGCTTTCTTT.

The chain joins TRBV7-9 to TRBJ2-3, with 7 nucleotides matching TRBD1. Germline V lookup: CDR1 SEHNR, CDR2 FQNEAQ (reference sequence). The CDR3 is 18 residues long. Trimming removed 2 bases from V and 2 bases from J; junction bases left unmatched: 13. Here the CDR3 reads CASSLYRDYRGNTDTQYF. CDR3 coding DNA: TGTGCCAGCAGCTTATACCGTGACTACAGGGGCAACACAGATACGCAGTATTTT.

Points on this clone: This specimen includes other DNA sequences encoding the same CDR3. The chain links TRBV5-1 to TRBJ2-7, with D unresolved. V lost 2 bases and J lost 3, with 6 bases in between. Germline V gene lookup returns CDR1 SGHRS and CDR2 YFSETQ. The CDR3 totals 12 residues. The CDR3 DNA reads as TGCGCCAGCAGCTTATCCAACTACGAGCAGTACTTC. Translation: CASSLSNYEQYF.

The chain carries TRBV9 and TRBJ1-5; the D is unclear. CDR3 length: 14 residues. The germline CDR1 and CDR2 sequences are SGDLS and YYNGEE. V lost 4 bases and J lost 5, with 13 bases in between. The CDR3 bases are TGTGCCAGCAGCCAAACAGTGGACGATCAGCCCCAGCATTTT. This gives the protein CASSQTVDDQPQHF.

In its sample, this clone ranks as hyperexpanded (1% or more). The CDR3 DNA reads TGTGCCAGCAGTTCGAGGGTTAACACTGAAGCTTTCTTT. This codes for CASSSRVNTEAFF. The genes are TRBV7-3 and TRBJ1-1; D is unresolved. Germline lookup yields CDR1 SGHTA and CDR2 FQGTGA. Trimming pared 6 bases from V and 2 bases from J, leaving 10 bases between. This CDR3 has 13 amino acids.

The chain joins TRBV7-9 to TRBJ2-7; D not certain. This CDR3 is built from 14 residues. Trimming took 0 bases from V and 3 from J, leaving 9 bases between them. Germline assignment: CDR1 SEHNR and CDR2 FQNEAQ (reference sequence). Written as DNA, the CDR3 is TGTGCCAGCAGCTTAGCAGGCCCGGTCTACGAGCAGTACTTC. It codes for CASSLAGPVYEQYF.

V is TRBV6-1 and J is TRBJ2-1; no reliable D call. Germline assignment: CDR1 MNHNS and CDR2 SASEGT. V was clipped by 2 bases and J by 12 bases, with 14 bases between them. The CDR3 has 13 amino acids. The CDR3 here is CASSETPRASQFF. The CDR3 coding sequence is TGTGCCAGCAGTGAAACCCCCCGAGCATCGCAGTTCTTC.

This clone is a singleton in its sample. Germline and junction disagree at one end, which may indicate a read error. The chain couples TRBV6-5 to TRBJ1-2; weak D call: TRBD1 (5 bases). This CDR3 is 14 amino acids long. The germline V gene has CDR1 MNHEY and CDR2 SVGAGI. In nucleotides, the CDR3 is TGTGCCAGCAGTTACGGCCAGGGCTACTACGGCTACACCTTC. Translation: CASSYGQGYYGYTF.

This chain joins TRBV7-9 and TRBJ1-1, with D unclear. The CDR3 contains 11 residues. The ends were cut back, 1 base at V and 8 bases at J, with 5 bases in the middle. The germline CDR1 and CDR2 sequences are SEHNR and FQNEAQ (reference sequence). The CDR3: CASSLVGEAFF. CDR3 in DNA: TGTGCCAGCAGCTTAGTAGGGGAAGCTTTCTTT.